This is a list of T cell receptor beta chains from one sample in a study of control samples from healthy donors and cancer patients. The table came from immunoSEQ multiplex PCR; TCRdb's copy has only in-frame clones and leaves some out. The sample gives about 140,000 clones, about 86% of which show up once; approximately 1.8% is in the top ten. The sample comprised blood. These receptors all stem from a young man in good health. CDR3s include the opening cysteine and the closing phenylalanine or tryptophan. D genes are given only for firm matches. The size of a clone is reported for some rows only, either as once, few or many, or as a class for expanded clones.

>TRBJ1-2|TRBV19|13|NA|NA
TGTGCCAGTAGTATGGCCCCATTCTATGGCTACACCTTC
CASSMAPFYGYTF
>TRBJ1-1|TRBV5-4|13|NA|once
TGTGCCAGCAGCGCCGGTCAGGACACTGAAGCTTTCTTT
CASSAGQDTEAFF
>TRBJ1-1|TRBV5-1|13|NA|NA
TGCGCCAGCAGCCAGACCGGGGTTTCTGGAGCTTTCTTT
CASSQTGVSGAFF
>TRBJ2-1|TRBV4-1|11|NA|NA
TGCGCCAGCAGCCAAGGTGATGAGCAGTTCTTC
CASSQGDEQFF
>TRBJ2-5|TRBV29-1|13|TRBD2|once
TGCAGCGTGGGGACTAGCGGCCAAGAGACCCAGTACTTC
CSVGTSGQETQYF
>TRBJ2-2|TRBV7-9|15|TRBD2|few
TGTGCCAGCCCGACTAGCGGGGTGAACACCGGGGAGCTGTTTTTT
CASPTSGVNTGELFF
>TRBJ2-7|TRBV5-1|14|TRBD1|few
TGCGCCAGCAGCTTAGTACAGGGGTCCTACGAGCAGTACTTC
CASSLVQGSYEQYF
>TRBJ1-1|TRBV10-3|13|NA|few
TGTGCCATCAGTGAGAGTAACCAGGGGGAAGCTTTCTTT
CAISESNQGEAFF
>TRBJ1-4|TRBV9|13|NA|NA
TGTGCCAGCAGCGTGAACTCTAATGAAAAACTGTTTTTT
CASSVNSNEKLFF
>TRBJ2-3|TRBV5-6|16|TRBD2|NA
TGTGCCAGCAGCCCGGGGTATATAGCGGGGGTAGATACGCAGTATTTT
CASSPGYIAGVDTQYF
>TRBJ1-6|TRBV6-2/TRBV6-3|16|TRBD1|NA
TGTGCCAGCAGCGACAGGGTAGGCGCCTATAATTCACCCCTCCACTTT
CASSDRVGAYNSPLHF
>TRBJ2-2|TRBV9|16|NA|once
TGTGCCAGCAGCGCCAACGCGGACACCTCGGGTGGGGAGCTGTTTTTT
CASSANADTSGGELFF
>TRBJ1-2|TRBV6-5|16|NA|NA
TGTGCCAGCAGTTACTCGAACAGGGCTGCACTCGTGGGCTACACCTTC
CASSYSNRAALVGYTF
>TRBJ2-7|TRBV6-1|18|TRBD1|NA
TGTGCCAGCAGTGAAAGGGCCCTCGGGACAGGGGAACTCTACGAGCAGTACTTC
CASSERALGTGELYEQYF
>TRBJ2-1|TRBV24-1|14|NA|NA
TGTGCCACCAGTGATTCGGAAGATTACAATGAGCAGTTCTTC
CATSDSEDYNEQFF
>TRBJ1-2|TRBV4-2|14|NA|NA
TGTGCCAGCAGCCAGGAAAACAGGGCTGGCGGCTACACCTTC
CASSQENRAGGYTF
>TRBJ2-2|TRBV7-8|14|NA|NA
TGTGCCAGCAGCACCCGTGGGGGTAACGGGGAGCTGTTTTTT
CASSTRGGNGELFF
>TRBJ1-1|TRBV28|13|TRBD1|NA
TGTGCCAGCAGTTCCAGGGGGTTTACTGAAGCTTTCTTT
CASSSRGFTEAFF
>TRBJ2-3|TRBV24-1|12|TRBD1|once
TGTGCCACTGGACAGGGACACCAAGAGCAGTATTTT
CATGQGHQEQYF
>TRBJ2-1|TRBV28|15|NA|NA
TGTGCCAGCAGTTTAACCCCGGGCTCCTACAATGAGCAGTTCTTC
CASSLTPGSYNEQFF
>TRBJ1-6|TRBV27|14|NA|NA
TGTGCCAGCAGTTTGAACAGCATTAATTCACCCCTCCACTTT
CASSLNSINSPLHF
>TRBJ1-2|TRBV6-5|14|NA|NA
TGTGCCAGCAGCTCGAGGGAAGGGCCCTATGGCTACACCTTC
CASSSREGPYGYTF
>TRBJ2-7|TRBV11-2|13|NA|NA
TGTGCCAGCAGCTTAGGCGGAAACTACGAGCAGTACTTC
CASSLGGNYEQYF
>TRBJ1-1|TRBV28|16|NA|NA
TGTGCCAGCAGTTTTATACAGCCGGCCATGAACACTGAAGCTTTCTTT
CASSFIQPAMNTEAFF
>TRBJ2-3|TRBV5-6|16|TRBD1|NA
TGTGCCAGCAGCATCCCGGGACAGTACTCCACAGATACGCAGTATTTT
CASSIPGQYSTDTQYF
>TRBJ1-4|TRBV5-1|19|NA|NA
TGCGCCAGCAGCTCAAACCCACCAGTCATGAGTGTGACTAATGAAAAACTGTTTTTT
CASSSNPPVMSVTNEKLFF
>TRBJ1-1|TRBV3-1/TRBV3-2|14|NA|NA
TGTGCCAGCAGCCAAGATGGGGTGGGCACTGAAGCTTTCTTT
CASSQDGVGTEAFF
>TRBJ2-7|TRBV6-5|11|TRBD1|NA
TGTGCCAGCAGTTCAAAGGACAGGTTCTACTTC
CASSSKDRFYF
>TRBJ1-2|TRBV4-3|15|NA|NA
TGCGCCAGCAGCCAAGATCCTCAGGGTGGCTATGGCTACACCTTC
CASSQDPQGGYGYTF
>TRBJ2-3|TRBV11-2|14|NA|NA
TGTGCCAGCAGTTCCGGACTTATCACAGATACGCAGTATTTT
CASSSGLITDTQYF
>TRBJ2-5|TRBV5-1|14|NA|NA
TGCGCCAGCAGCTTAATGGGAAACCAAGAGACCCAGTACTTC
CASSLMGNQETQYF
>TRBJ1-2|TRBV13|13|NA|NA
TGTGCCAGCAGCTTAGAAGAAAGGCATGGCTACACCTTC
CASSLEERHGYTF
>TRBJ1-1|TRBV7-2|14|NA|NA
TGTGCCAGCAGCTTTCTCACAGGGAGGGGGGAAGCTTTCTTT
CASSFLTGRGEAFF
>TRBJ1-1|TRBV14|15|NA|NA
TGTGCCAGCAGCCAAGAGCTGGGGTATAACACTGAAGCTTTCTTT
CASSQELGYNTEAFF
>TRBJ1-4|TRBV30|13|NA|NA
TGTGCCTGGGAACAGGGCCTTGGTGAAAAACTGTTTTTT
CAWEQGLGEKLFF
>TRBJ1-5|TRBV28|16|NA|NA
TGTGCCAGCAGCTCCGGAGGGGGGGGTAGCAATCAGCCCCAGCATTTT
CASSSGGGGSNQPQHF
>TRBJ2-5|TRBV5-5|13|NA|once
TGTGCCAGCAGCCCGGACAGTCAAGAGACCCAGTACTTC
CASSPDSQETQYF
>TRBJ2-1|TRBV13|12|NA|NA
TGTGCCAGCAGCACCCGCCTGAGGGAGCAGTTCTTC
CASSTRLREQFF
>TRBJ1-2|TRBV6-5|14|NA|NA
TGTGCCAGCAGTCAGCATGGGGCTAACTATGGCTACACCTTC
CASSQHGANYGYTF
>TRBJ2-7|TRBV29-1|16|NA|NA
TGCAGCGTGGCTGGGACCTTTATCCGCGGGACCTACGAGCAGTACTTC
CSVAGTFIRGTYEQYF
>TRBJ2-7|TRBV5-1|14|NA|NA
TGCGCCAGCAGCCCGGTCGACAGGATTTACGAGCAGTACTTC
CASSPVDRIYEQYF
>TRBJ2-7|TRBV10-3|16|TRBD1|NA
TGTGCCATCAGTGAAGGGGGGACAGGGCCCTCGGGCGAGCAGTACTTC
CAISEGGTGPSGEQYF